This T cell receptor (beta chain) appears in the sequencing data of a study of human T cells and chemical hapten exposure (dated by TCRdb to the early 2020s). In terms of the full investigation: For sensitization, 2% DPC in acetone was applied to a 2 cm by 2 cm area of upper inner arm skin. Throughout the approximately 25-week study period, patients were also given weekly therapeutic DPC doses on the scalp. Alopecia areata with under or over 50% scalp involvement, alopecia totalis and alopecia universalis were represented in the patient cohort, which was mostly female. The libraries were sequenced as a pool, and the TCR yield per sample differed mostly because of small variations in library volumes within the pool. This study followed changes in the peripheral blood TCR repertoire in vivo during primary and secondary sensitization of alopecia patients to the hapten diphenylcyclopropenone (DPC). Patch tests used Finn chambers with 0.01% DPC on the upper back, scored after 6 days by International Contact Dermatitis Research Group standards. Blood samples were taken from patients before sensitization (week 0) and then at 2, 6 and about 24 weeks after DPC sensitization. Roughly 30 alopecia patients gave blood for TCR sequencing at one to four time points (pre-sensitization, 2, 6 and 24 weeks). The investigation overall reported the following: Repeated subsampling changed both the strength of the expansion versus patch-test correlation and the threshold at which that correlation became significant. No change with DPC sensitization was found in the number of TCRs above 1 in 1000 frequency, and no evidence of global repertoire structure alterations was found. Expanded TCRs formed significantly more large CDR3 similarity clusters than pre-sensitization or healthy control sets, consistent with antigen-driven responses. Alopecia, a presumed autoimmune disease, was present in all patients, so the immune response of the patients might differ from that of healthy individuals. The number of PT1 expanded TCRs positively correlated with patch test score, significant at thresholds 8, 16 and 32 but not 4.

V and J are truncated by 10 bases and 3 bases respectively, leaving an intervening sequence of 19 bases. Measured from the cysteine to the phenylalanine, the CDR3 is 14 residues long. CDR3 DNA only is kept here, 42 bases in frame from base 1. According to the germline V gene, CDR1 reads ENHRY and CDR2 reads SYGVKD. This clonotype was seen many times. The antigen it recognizes is unknown. Per-base qualities were not stored, and no clone one base away is much larger. Reading the label with the study, this specimen's time point is: patch test 1, 2 weeks after DPC sensitization. Sample treatment or condition, as interpreted from the label and publication: therapeutic diphenylcyclopropenone sensitization with weekly scalp DPC. At every patch-test visit, the blood draw took place before the patch test was put on. Patients were eligible if aged 18 to 70, diagnosed with alopecia and judged suitable for DPC therapy, and pregnant patients were excluded. Total RNA was isolated from unfractionated whole blood collected in Tempus Blood RNA tubes.

The library relied on RACE. Reads for this sample came from a NextSeq 500. During library preparation, unique molecular identifiers were attached to individual cDNA molecules so that TCRs could be counted quantitatively and reproducibly. Each blood RNA sample was used to sequence both TCR alpha and TCR beta chains. The study's own analysis went as follows. Samples had a median of around 92,000 TCRs, with a range from roughly 20,000 to 690,600. The Decombinator software suite was used to annotate the V, J and CDR3 of the TCR reads. For PS versus PT1 abundance plots, all samples were subsampled to the same number of TCRs (28,000). TCRs were defined as expanded if absent before sensitization and observed at least eight times at the 2-week time point. TCRdb's own reprocessing of the public reads used fastp at Q25 and MiXCR and kept productive beta chains. Every distinct CDR3 protein forms one entry, paired with its most common genes and DNA. The V and J calls and clone size come from TCRdb's table, not from the authors' own analysis. Here the sample has approximately 340,000 distinct CDR3 sequences; around 7% occur a single time. The top ten clones comprise approximately 8% of the sample.

The V and J segments used are TRBV10-3 and TRBJ2-7; the D gene is perhaps TRBD2, on 6 matching bases. The origin of this receptor is a woman younger than 30 with alopecia areata. Some clones in this sample may be carry-over from other donors' samples. The starting material was whole blood, obtained in connection with sensitization to the hapten diphenylcyclopropenone (DPC). For the CDR3, the sequence is CATQGGTLFYEQYF. The DNA reads TGTGCCACCCAGGGCGGGACCTTATTCTACGAGCAGTACTTC.